This T cell receptor (beta chain) was sequenced during a study of read filtering for tumor transcriptome and immune sequencing. The overall study: Patients were about 17 male and approximately 15 female, mean age approximately 70 years, range roughly 45 to 85. Whole-transcriptome libraries were prepared after DNase treatment. Broader study findings: Sorted CD138-negative bone marrow cells were not purified T cells.

Every patient had bone marrow sampled while the disease was active. This clonotype is medium-sized (0.01 to 0.1%) within its sample. Its antigen is currently unknown. Molecular barcoded adaptors covering alpha/delta and beta/gamma chains were used on roughly 370 ng RNA. TCRdb called the reads again in MiXCR, with one record for every CDR3 protein. The sample carries 50,000 to 65,000 distinct CDR3 sequences, 9% to 15% recorded once. This CDR3 spans 15 amino acids. The V and J ends lost 5 bases and 5 bases, in that order; junction bases with no gene match: 4. From germline, CDR1 is SEHNR and CDR2 FQNEAQ (reference sequence).

Specimen: a population of CD138-negative cells sorted from bone marrow. The sequence was obtained from a donor at least 40 years old with multiple myeloma. The J gene is TRBJ2-1, the V gene TRBV7-9, with TRBD2 identical over 12 bases. DNA of the CDR3: TGTGCCAGCAGCCCTAGCGGGGGGGCCAACAATGAGCAGTTCTTC. This sequence encodes CASSPSGGANNEQFF.